This TCR beta chain originates from a study of shared clonotypes between healthy human individuals. The CD8 memory sample joined CD45RO+ cells and CCR7-negative CD45RA+ cells. This clone has only one observation. Its specificity is not known. Study-level findings and limits: Naive subsets generally exceeded memory subsets in estimated richness.

CDR3 length: 18 residues. Clones were read by immunoSEQ multiplex PCR, and TCRdb kept only the in-frame ones, dropping some. Of around 88,000 clones listed, 67% are singletons. The chain is built from TRBV21-1 and TRBJ2-1; the D call TRBD2 from the table was never checked on the DNA. TRBV21-1 is a known pseudogene. The clonotype was recovered from a man aged 25-40 years in good health. The sequencing sample was made of memory CD8+ T cells sorted from blood. Specified subset: CD45RO+ cells pooled with CCR7-negative TemRA cells. In DNA, the CDR3 is TGTGCCAGCAGCAAAGCGAGCGGGACTAGCGGGAGTGTGCATGAGCAGTTCTTC. Translating it yields CASSKASGTSGSVHEQFF.